The 14 T cell receptor beta chains in this list originate from one sample, sequenced in a study of beta chain features in type 1 diabetes. Isolated RNA was reverse transcribed in full, so expressed TCRB transcripts were sequenced. Generated by immunoSEQ multiplex PCR, the TCRdb table keeps only in-frame clones and is missing some. This sample carries almost 350,000 clones, around a fifth of them seen once, and the ten largest clones take approximately 0.046%. Sequencing was performed on naive CD4+ T cells from blood. Receptors were obtained from a woman aged 18-35 years in good health.

This clone was seen more than once but under ten times. The chain links TRBV7-9 to TRBJ2-7; a possible D gene is TRBD1 (6 bases). CDR1 and CDR2 (germline): SEHNR, FQNEAQ (reference sequence). The CDR3 runs to 13 residues. The V end lost 6 bases, the J end lost 0 bases, and 9 bases lay between the germline ends. CDR3 DNA: TGTGCCAGCAGGGGGGCCTCCTCCTACGAGCAGTACTTC. Protein sequence: CASRGASSYEQYF.

The CDR3 here is CASSQDGGTGYTF. The DNA of the CDR3 is TGCGCCAGCAGCCAAGATGGGGGCACTGGCTACACCTTC. The rearrangement joins TRBV4-3 to TRBJ1-2; TRBD1 is a possible D gene (6 bases). CDR3 length: 13 amino acids. V gave up 0 bases and J gave up 7 bases, with 9 bases separating them. Germline values: CDR1 LGHNA, CDR2 YSLEER.

This chain connects TRBV5-1 to TRBJ2-1; the match to TRBD2 covers 8 bases. This CDR3 is built from 14 residues. CDR1 is SGHRS, CDR2 YFSETQ, per germline. V trimming: 4 bases; J trimming: 5 bases; junction bases outside the gene matches: 5. CDR3 nucleotides: TGCGCCAGCAGCGCGACTAGCGTTAACAATGAGCAGTTCTTC. Protein sequence: CASSATSVNNEQFF.

The V gene is TRBV5-4, the J gene TRBJ2-3; 10 bases match TRBD2. From germline, CDR1 is SGHNT and CDR2 YYREEE (reference sequence). The CDR3 totals 15 residues. V lost 4 bases to trimming and J lost 3 bases; unmatched junction nucleotides: 5. DNA for the CDR3: TGTGCCAGCAGCACTGGACTAGCGGCTACAGATACGCAGTATTTT. It is translated as CASSTGLAATDTQYF.

This chain joins TRBV28 and TRBJ2-7; D not resolved. Looked up from germline, CDR1 is MDHEN and CDR2 is SYDVKM. This CDR3 region has 11 residues. Trimming cost V 8 bases and J 0 bases, with 5 bases left between them. Here the CDR3 DNA reads TGTGCCAGCGGCTCCTCCTACGAGCAGTACTTC. Translated: CASGSSYEQYF.

This clone has more than one count but fewer than ten. V usage is TRBV7-9 and J usage is TRBJ2-6; D is uncertain. V was pared by 5 bases and J by 13 bases, with 9 bases between. This CDR3 contains 11 residues. CDR1 is SEHNR, CDR2 FQNEAQ, per germline (reference sequence). The CDR3: CASSPGRVLTF. CDR3 bases: TGTGCCAGCAGCCCAGGCAGAGTCCTGACTTTC.

In its sample, this clone was seen a few times. This chain links TRBV5-1 with TRBJ2-7, with a tentative D call TRBD1 (6 bases). CDR1 is SGHRS, CDR2 YFSETQ, per germline. Trimming took off 4 bases at V and 5 bases at J, with 16 bases between the two ends. The CDR3 totals 14 residues. The CDR3: CASSQGSTENEQYF. CDR3 DNA: TGCGCCAGCAGCCAGGGGTCGACAGAGAACGAGCAGTACTTC.

The chain employs TRBV19 and TRBJ2-7; 7 positions agree with TRBD1. In germline, CDR1 is LNHDA, CDR2 SQIVND (reference sequence). The CDR3 is made up of 15 amino acids. The junction had 7 bases not matched to a gene; V was cut back by 0 bases and J by 5 bases. The CDR3 bases are TGTGCCAGTAGTATAGATCCAACAGGGGTGAACGAGCAGTACTTC. Translating it yields CASSIDPTGVNEQYF.

V usage is TRBV7-7 and J usage is TRBJ2-2; a possible D gene is TRBD2 (5 bases). CDR3 size: 14 residues. Germline assignment: CDR1 SSHAT and CDR2 FNYEAQ (reference sequence). The CDR3 spells CASRRMGNTGELFF. CDR3 bases: TGTGCTAGCCGGAGGATGGGGAACACCGGGGAGCTGTTTTTT.

This clone was picked up a small number of times. The chain links TRBV29-1 to TRBJ1-2, with a possible D match to TRBD1 (5 bases). Per the germline V gene, CDR1 is SQVTM and CDR2 is ANQGSEA. This CDR3 spans 13 amino acids. Trimming pared 4 bases from V and 4 bases from J, leaving 13 bases between. The DNA for the CDR3 is TGCAGCGTTGGTACAGGAAACACCTATGGCTACACCTTC. Its protein product is CSVGTGNTYGYTF.

The chain uses TRBV19 and TRBJ1-2; D is uncertain. CDR1 and CDR2 (germline): LNHDA, SQIVND (reference sequence). CDR3 length: 13 amino acids. Trimming shortened V by 6 bases and J by 3 bases, and 11 bases separated the two germline ends. The CDR3 sequence: CASSRTDYYGYTF. DNA for the CDR3: TGTGCCAGTAGCCGGACGGACTACTATGGCTACACCTTC.

This clone was seen more than once but under ten times. The rearrangement links TRBV6-6 to TRBJ2-1; the match to TRBD1 covers 8 bases. Germline V gene sequence: CDR1 MNHNY, CDR2 SVGAGI (reference sequence). CDR3 size: 14 residues. V lost 6 bases and J lost 5; bases outside the gene matches: 6. As DNA, the CDR3 is TGTGCCAGCAGCCCGGACAGGGCAAACAATGAGCAGTTCTTC. Translated: CASSPDRANNEQFF.

The chain employs TRBV6-5 and TRBJ2-5; 9 positions match TRBD2. The CDR3 is 16 residues long. CDR1 is MNHEY, CDR2 SVGAGI, per germline. Losses at the gene ends were 4 bases for V and 4 bases for J; bases not matched to a gene: 10. This chain's CDR3 is CASSLLRAGGGETQYF. CDR3 coding DNA: TGTGCCAGCAGTTTACTGCGAGCGGGGGGAGGAGAGACCCAGTACTTC.

This clone was seen a few times. The chain joins TRBV25-1 to TRBJ1-6, with 7 bases aligning to TRBD1. V lost 6 bases and J lost 10; bases outside the gene matches: 9. Looked up from germline, CDR1 is MGHDK and CDR2 is SYGVNS. There are 14 residues in the CDR3. Here the CDR3 reads CASRPGTVWSPLHF. The CDR3 DNA reads as TGTGCCAGCAGGCCCGGGACAGTATGGTCACCCCTCCACTTT.